The clone carrying this TCR beta chain was recorded many times. Its matching antigen is unknown. The germline CDR1 and CDR2 sequences are LGHNT and FRNRAP. The CDR3 sequence is 12 residues long. V lost 4 bases to trimming and J lost 7 bases, with 8 bases between them. These data are taken from a study of early T cells in non-severe SARS-CoV-2 infection. Study-wide context: Bulk RNA taken from unsorted whole blood was sequenced, leaving chains unpaired. Broader study findings: Matches to VDJdb favored anti-spike CD8 responses and missed private and CD4 specificities.

The protocol attached unique molecular identifiers to individual cDNA molecules. TCRdb ran MiXCR on the 5' RACE reads and lists one entry per CDR3 protein. The data hold some 81,000 distinct CDR3 sequences, with 9% to 10% observed a single time. Source material: whole blood. The chain joins TRBV12-5 to TRBJ2-1, with D unclear. The source is an adult who was a healthcare worker with PCR-confirmed SARS-CoV-2 infection or an uninfected control (not recorded which). This chain's CDR3 is CASGWQENEQFF. The CDR3 bases are TGTGCTAGTGGTTGGCAGGAGAATGAGCAGTTCTTC.